This T cell receptor (beta chain) was captured in a study of blood T cell repertoires in COVID-19. Study details: Sites in the United States, Italy and Spain provided acute and convalescent COVID-19 samples. PBMCs, B-cell-depleted T cells, or T cells were the source of the cDNA or gDNA that made up the material.

Per the study methods: Using reference gene primer amplification, nucleated cell counts were estimated. The method was immunoSEQ multiplex PCR; TCRdb's version includes in-frame clones alone and lacks a portion of them. The V and J calls and clone size were taken over from that table, and D and trimming were inferred from the DNA. The data contain fewer than 130,000 clones, approximately 65% of them singletons. The CDR3 sequence is 15 residues long. Germline CDR1 SGHTA, CDR2 FQGTGA. V lost 5 bases and J lost 5, with 18 bases in between. Material: peripheral blood. The J gene is TRBJ1-1, the V gene TRBV7-3, with D possibly being TRBD1 (5 bases). The receptor's source is a woman aged 55-69 years with acute or convalescent COVID-19. CDR3 coding DNA: TGTGCCAGCAGCGCTTATAGGGGCGGAAGGACTGAAGCTTTCTTT. It yields the protein CASSAYRGGRTEAFF.